This is a list of T cell receptor beta chains from one sample in a study of CD8 T cells in Susac syndrome. Each CDR3 protein is one row after TCRdb ran MiXCR on the immunoSEQ multiplex PCR reads. This repertoire shows tens of thousands of distinct CDR3 sequences, around 93% found once; its top ten account for more than 0.45%. Sequenced: CD8+ T cells from PBMCs. The receptors were sampled from a human donor with Susac syndrome. Each CDR3 is given with its conserved first and last residue. The D gene is left open where the match is weak. Size tells how often a clone was seen (once, few, many) or the class of an expanded clone, and some rows leave it out.

j_call: TRBJ2-3
d_call: -
clone_size: -
v_call: TRBV9
cdr3_nt: TGTGCCAGCAGCGTCTCTGGGCTATACCACACAGATACGCAGTATTTT
cdr3_aa: CASSVSGLYHTDTQYF

j_call: TRBJ2-5
d_call: -
clone_size: -
v_call: TRBV7-2
cdr3_nt: TGTGCCAGCAGCCTAGGGGGTGACAGGCGAGGAGAGACCCAGTACTTC
cdr3_aa: CASSLGGDRRGETQYF

j_call: TRBJ2-7
d_call: -
clone_size: -
v_call: TRBV4-1
cdr3_nt: TGCGCCAGCAGTCTACAGGAGTCCTACGAGCAGTACTTC
cdr3_aa: CASSLQESYEQYF

j_call: TRBJ2-5
d_call: -
clone_size: -
v_call: TRBV4-1
cdr3_nt: TGCGCCAGCAGCCAAGAGGTGGGGGTTGAGACCCAGTACTTC
cdr3_aa: CASSQEVGVETQYF

j_call: TRBJ2-7
d_call: TRBD1
clone_size: -
v_call: TRBV20-1
cdr3_nt: TGCAGTGCTAGGGGGGACAGGGGGGAGACCTACGAGCAGTACTTC
cdr3_aa: CSARGDRGETYEQYF

j_call: TRBJ2-3
d_call: TRBD2
clone_size: -
v_call: TRBV14
cdr3_nt: TGTGCCAGCAGCCAAACTAGCGGGAGTGGAGATACGCAGTATTTT
cdr3_aa: CASSQTSGSGDTQYF

j_call: TRBJ2-1
d_call: TRBD2
clone_size: -
v_call: TRBV20-1
cdr3_nt: TGCAGTGCTAGAGGCGGGGGGGTAGCGGGAGGCCCCCGGAGCTCCTACAATGAGCAGTTCTTC
cdr3_aa: CSARGGGVAGGPRSSYNEQFF

j_call: TRBJ2-7
d_call: -
clone_size: -
v_call: TRBV13
cdr3_nt: TGTGCCAGCAGCTTAGGCATTACAGCGTCCTACGAGCAGTACTTC
cdr3_aa: CASSLGITASYEQYF

j_call: TRBJ1-3
d_call: -
clone_size: -
v_call: TRBV29-1
cdr3_nt: TGCAGCGTTGCGAGATCTGGAAACACCATATATTTT
cdr3_aa: CSVARSGNTIYF

j_call: TRBJ2-7
d_call: -
clone_size: -
v_call: TRBV28
cdr3_nt: TGTGCCAGCAGTAACTGGTTCGAGCAGTACTTC
cdr3_aa: CASSNWFEQYF

j_call: TRBJ2-7
d_call: -
clone_size: -
v_call: TRBV5-1
cdr3_nt: TGCGCCAGCAGCTTGTCGTCTCAGGGAACCTACGAGCAGTACTTC
cdr3_aa: CASSLSSQGTYEQYF

j_call: TRBJ2-5
d_call: TRBD1
clone_size: -
v_call: TRBV11-2
cdr3_nt: TGTGCCAGCAGCGCCAGTCCGGGACAGGGCGCGTTAATGAGAGAGACCCAGTACTTC
cdr3_aa: CASSASPGQGALMRETQYF

j_call: TRBJ2-1
d_call: TRBD2
clone_size: -
v_call: TRBV20-1
cdr3_nt: TGCAGTGCTAGAGATGTAACTAGCGGGAGCTCCTACAATGAGCAGTTCTTC
cdr3_aa: CSARDVTSGSSYNEQFF

j_call: TRBJ2-1
d_call: -
clone_size: -
v_call: TRBV5-6
cdr3_nt: TGTGCCAGCGCCCGGGCGGGCCTTGAGGATGAGCAGTTCTTC
cdr3_aa: CASARAGLEDEQFF

j_call: TRBJ2-1
d_call: -
clone_size: -
v_call: TRBV15
cdr3_nt: TGTGCCACCAGCAGAGAGGGTAGCTCCTACAATGAGCAGTTCTTC
cdr3_aa: CATSREGSSYNEQFF

j_call: TRBJ2-2
d_call: TRBD1
clone_size: -
v_call: TRBV3-1
cdr3_nt: TGTGCCAGCAGCCAAGATAGTCAACAGGGGCGGGCCACCGGGGAGCTGTTTTTT
cdr3_aa: CASSQDSQQGRATGELFF

j_call: TRBJ2-4
d_call: -
clone_size: -
v_call: TRBV5-6
cdr3_nt: TGTGCCAGCAGCTTGGGGAGTAACATTCAGTACTTC
cdr3_aa: CASSLGSNIQYF

j_call: TRBJ2-1
d_call: TRBD2
clone_size: -
v_call: TRBV4-3
cdr3_nt: TGCGCCAGCAGCTTGACTAGCGGAGATCTTAGCTCCTACAATGAGCAGTTCTTC
cdr3_aa: CASSLTSGDLSSYNEQFF

j_call: TRBJ2-3
d_call: TRBD2
clone_size: -
v_call: TRBV2
cdr3_nt: TGTGCCAGCAGTGAACCCTTCGGGACTAGCGGCACAGATACGCAGTATTTT
cdr3_aa: CASSEPFGTSGTDTQYF

j_call: TRBJ2-3
d_call: -
clone_size: -
v_call: TRBV29-1
cdr3_nt: TGCAGCGTTGAAGATCAAGGAATTAGCACAGATACGCAGTATTTT
cdr3_aa: CSVEDQGISTDTQYF

j_call: TRBJ2-2
d_call: -
clone_size: -
v_call: TRBV7-9
cdr3_nt: TGTGCCAGCAGCTCAACCCGGGAGAGTACCGGGGAGCTGTTTTTT
cdr3_aa: CASSSTRESTGELFF

j_call: TRBJ2-1
d_call: TRBD1
clone_size: -
v_call: TRBV13
cdr3_nt: TGTGCCAGCAAAGGACAGGGGGGATATGAGCAGTTCTTC
cdr3_aa: CASKGQGGYEQFF

j_call: TRBJ2-7
d_call: -
clone_size: -
v_call: TRBV20-1
cdr3_nt: TGCAGTGCTAGCACGTGGGAAGCTCCCGCCTACGAGCAGTACTTC
cdr3_aa: CSASTWEAPAYEQYF

j_call: TRBJ2-5
d_call: TRBD2
clone_size: -
v_call: TRBV12-3/TRBV12-4
cdr3_nt: TGTGCCAGCAGTTTAGGGGGACTAGCGGGAGTATTC
cdr3_aa: CASSLGGLAGVF

j_call: TRBJ2-7
d_call: -
clone_size: -
v_call: TRBV5-1
cdr3_nt: TGCGCCAGCAGCCCCCCGGAGGCCCCGGGGGAGCAGTACTTC
cdr3_aa: CASSPPEAPGEQYF

j_call: TRBJ2-7
d_call: TRBD2
clone_size: -
v_call: TRBV4-1
cdr3_nt: TGCGCCAGCAGCCAAGATGGCGGGGAGGGCTACGAGCAGTACTTC
cdr3_aa: CASSQDGGEGYEQYF

j_call: TRBJ2-7
d_call: -
clone_size: -
v_call: TRBV3-1
cdr3_nt: TGTGCCAGCAGCCAAGGCTACCAGGGGTACGAGCAGTACTTC
cdr3_aa: CASSQGYQGYEQYF

j_call: TRBJ1-1
d_call: -
clone_size: -
v_call: TRBV29-1
cdr3_nt: TGCAGCGTTGAAGATTGGGCCTCGCACGCTGAAGCTTTCTTT
cdr3_aa: CSVEDWASHAEAFF

j_call: TRBJ2-7
d_call: TRBD1
clone_size: -
v_call: TRBV7-9
cdr3_nt: TGTGCCAGCAGCTCCCCGGACAGGGTCGATGGCGAGCAGTACTTC
cdr3_aa: CASSSPDRVDGEQYF

j_call: TRBJ2-1
d_call: -
clone_size: -
v_call: TRBV6-4
cdr3_nt: TGTGCCAGCAGTGACTCACTTGACAGGAGCTCCTACAATGAGCAGTTCTTC
cdr3_aa: CASSDSLDRSSYNEQFF

j_call: TRBJ2-5
d_call: TRBD1
clone_size: -
v_call: TRBV7-9
cdr3_nt: TGTGCCAGCAGCCACGGGACAGGGGGGGTCGAGACCCAGTACTTC
cdr3_aa: CASSHGTGGVETQYF

j_call: TRBJ1-1
d_call: -
clone_size: -
v_call: TRBV12-5
cdr3_nt: TGTGCTAGTGGTTTGGGCGACGGTGAAGCTTTCTTT
cdr3_aa: CASGLGDGEAFF

j_call: TRBJ2-2
d_call: -
clone_size: -
v_call: TRBV30
cdr3_nt: TGTGCCTGGATCTCTAGTACCGGGGAGCTGTTTTTT
cdr3_aa: CAWISSTGELFF

j_call: TRBJ2-7
d_call: -
clone_size: once
v_call: TRBV9
cdr3_nt: TGTGCCAGCAGCTTTTCGACAGGCTCCTACGAGCAGTACTTC
cdr3_aa: CASSFSTGSYEQYF

j_call: TRBJ2-7
d_call: TRBD2
clone_size: -
v_call: TRBV6-6
cdr3_nt: TGTGCCAGCGGAATAGGGACTAGCGTAACCTACGAGCAGTACTTC
cdr3_aa: CASGIGTSVTYEQYF

j_call: TRBJ2-7
d_call: -
clone_size: -
v_call: TRBV11-2
cdr3_nt: TGTGCCAGCAGCGATCCAGGGATAGGGTCCTACGAGCAGTACTTC
cdr3_aa: CASSDPGIGSYEQYF

j_call: TRBJ2-7
d_call: -
clone_size: -
v_call: TRBV4-2
cdr3_nt: TGTGCCAGCAGCCAAGATCGAGGAACCTACGAGCAGTACTTC
cdr3_aa: CASSQDRGTYEQYF

j_call: TRBJ2-5
d_call: TRBD1
clone_size: -
v_call: TRBV29-1
cdr3_nt: TGCAGCGTTGAATGGGACAGGGAAGAGACCCAGTACTTC
cdr3_aa: CSVEWDREETQYF

j_call: TRBJ2-3
d_call: -
clone_size: -
v_call: TRBV14
cdr3_nt: TGTGCCAGCAGCCTACCAACTAGTTCTGCAGATACGCAGTATTTT
cdr3_aa: CASSLPTSSADTQYF

j_call: TRBJ2-1
d_call: -
clone_size: -
v_call: TRBV15
cdr3_nt: TGTGCCACCAGCAGAGATTACGGTGGCTCCTACAATGAGCAGTTCTTC
cdr3_aa: CATSRDYGGSYNEQFF

j_call: TRBJ2-5
d_call: -
clone_size: -
v_call: TRBV10-3
cdr3_nt: TGTGCCACCGAAGGGGGGCAAGAGACCCAGTACTTC
cdr3_aa: CATEGGQETQYF

j_call: TRBJ2-7
d_call: TRBD1
clone_size: -
v_call: TRBV30
cdr3_nt: TGTGCCTGGAGTGGGCTAACAGGGGGTGGAGGCGAGCAGTACTTC
cdr3_aa: CAWSGLTGGGGEQYF

j_call: TRBJ1-5
d_call: -
clone_size: -
v_call: TRBV7-9
cdr3_nt: TGTGCCAGCAGCCCACCGGGACCTTTTAATCAGCCCCAGCATTTT
cdr3_aa: CASSPPGPFNQPQHF

j_call: TRBJ2-1
d_call: -
clone_size: -
v_call: TRBV7-9
cdr3_nt: TGTGCCAGCAGCTCCGTTTACAATGAGCAGTTCTTC
cdr3_aa: CASSSVYNEQFF

j_call: TRBJ2-3
d_call: TRBD2
clone_size: -
v_call: TRBV10-3
cdr3_nt: TGTGCCATCAGTGACGAGCGGGAGGGCCCAGATACGCAGTATTTT
cdr3_aa: CAISDEREGPDTQYF

j_call: TRBJ1-5
d_call: TRBD1
clone_size: -
v_call: TRBV27
cdr3_nt: TGTGCCAGCAGTTTACAGGGGGACAATCAGCCCCAGCATTTT
cdr3_aa: CASSLQGDNQPQHF

j_call: TRBJ2-7
d_call: -
clone_size: once
v_call: TRBV9
cdr3_nt: TGTGCCAGCAGCGTAGGGGATGCATACGAGCAGTACTTC
cdr3_aa: CASSVGDAYEQYF

j_call: TRBJ2-1
d_call: -
clone_size: -
v_call: TRBV20-1
cdr3_nt: TGCAGTGCTAGGGAGACAGGAAGGAACAATGAGCAGTTCTTC
cdr3_aa: CSARETGRNNEQFF

j_call: TRBJ2-7
d_call: -
clone_size: once
v_call: TRBV24-1
cdr3_nt: TGTGCCACCAGTGATACACAGTCCTCCTACGAGCAGTACTTC
cdr3_aa: CATSDTQSSYEQYF